The sequence of this T cell receptor (beta chain) was determined in a study of CD8+ T cells in alopecia areata. In the study overall: Oral tofacitinib, 5 to 10 mg twice daily, was given in an open-label trial.

As for treatment: oral pan-JAK inhibitor, 5-10 mg twice daily. Findings and limits, study-wide: Many expanded lesional clones persisted during tofacitinib (in both scalp and blood). The presence of one nonresponder keeps the tie between baseline CD8+ expansion and response uncertain.

The germline V gene has CDR1 SGHRS and CDR2 YFSETQ. CDR3 length equals 15 residues. V was pared by 0 bases and J by 7 bases, with 6 bases of the junction left unmatched. Reverse transcribed after extraction, RNA yielded cDNA as the sequencing template. Assay used: immunoSEQ multiplex PCR; TCRdb lists only in-frame clones, some missing. The sample lists over 150,000 clones, approximately 56% occurring once. As to this clone: What it recognizes is unknown.

The sample consisted of CD4+ T cells sorted from blood, taken at week 4, from a patient treated with tofacitinib. This TCR derives from a human donor with alopecia areata. The chain joins TRBV5-1 to TRBJ1-5; 8 bases align to TRBD1. The CDR3 sequence is CASSLGGQVGQPQHF. CDR3 bases: TGCGCCAGCAGCTTGGGGGGACAGGTCGGCCAGCCCCAGCATTTT.